This T cell receptor (beta chain) was identified during a study of T-cell reconstitution after alpha-beta-depleted transplantation in children. Trimming took 4 bases from V and 3 from J, leaving 13 bases between them. This CDR3 spans 15 amino acids. From germline, CDR1 is SGHTA and CDR2 FQGNSA. Molecular barcoding with unique molecular identifiers was used for the TCRbeta library. TCRdb called the PCR reads again in MiXCR, with one record for every CDR3 protein. The sample carries about 500,000 distinct CDR3 sequences, over 25% recorded once. The receptor's source is a human donor who donated a stem cell graft to a child with aplastic anemia. The rearrangement joins TRBV7-2 to TRBJ1-5; D is unclear. Specimen: PBMCs from the stem cell graft donor, collected from the stem cell graft. Here the CDR3 reads CASSSAQVLNQPQHF. In DNA form, the CDR3 reads TGTGCCAGCAGCTCGGCCCAAGTTCTCAATCAGCCCCAGCATTTT.